This T cell receptor beta chain was identified in a study of blood T cell repertoires in COVID-19. Produced via immunoSEQ multiplex PCR; TCRdb's table is partial and in-frame only. The table includes about 280,000 clones, around 90% detected once. Participant reports of clinical history set cohort assignment. The receptor was derived from a woman aged 55-69 years in a cohort exposed to, infected with or recovered from COVID-19 (not recorded which). What was sequenced was PBMCs or T cells enriched from blood (not recorded which).

The CDR3, as DNA: TGTGCCTGGAGAAAGACAGGGAAAGTTGATTCCGAGCAGTACTTC. Translating gives CAWRKTGKVDSEQYF. The rearrangement joins TRBV30 to TRBJ2-7, with 7 bases that match TRBD1. CDR1 is GTSNPN and CDR2 is SVGIG in the germline V gene (reference sequence). The CDR3 is made up of 15 amino acids. V gave up 3 bases and J gave up 6 bases; unmatched junction bases: 14. Full variable domain (outside the CDR3, taken from reference TRBV30 and TRBJ2-7): SQTIHQWPATLVQPVGSPLSLECTVEGTSNPNLYWYRQAAGRGLQLLFYSVGIGQISSEVPQNLSASRPQDRQFILSSKKLLLSDSGFYLCAWRKTGKVDSEQYFGPGTRLTVT.